This T cell receptor beta chain was documented in a study of blood T cell repertoires in COVID-19. Overall study: The United States, Italy and Spain supplied acute and convalescent COVID-19 samples. Nucleic acid was either cDNA or gDNA, and it came from T cells, B-cell-depleted T cells, or PBMCs.

The V end lost 6 bases, the J end lost 2 bases, and 18 bases lay between the germline ends. The germline gives CDR1 SGHRS, CDR2 YFSETQ. The CDR3 contains 16 residues. Methods used by the authors: Amplification of reference gene primers was used by the study to estimate nucleated cell counts. Using immunoSEQ multiplex PCR, the repertoire was profiled, and TCRdb retains in-frame clones only, with some absent. The DNA was the basis for D and trimming; V, J and clone size are from that table. The sample has more than 30,000 clones, approximately 91% seen once. The chain links TRBV5-1 to TRBJ1-3, with D tentatively TRBD1 (5 bases). The receptor was isolated from an elderly woman with active or convalescent COVID-19. Sequencing was carried out using peripheral blood. CDR3 residues: CASTQTLGGTGNTIYF. The CDR3, as DNA: TGCGCCAGCACCCAAACATTGGGGGGTACTGGAAACACCATATATTTT. The full variable domain, its missing parts supplied by reference TRBV5-1 and TRBJ1-3, is KAGVTQTPRYLIKTRGQQVTLSCSPISGHRSVSWYQQTPGQGLQFLFEYFSETQRNKGNFPGRFSGRQFSNSRSEMNVSTLELGDSALYLCASTQTLGGTGNTIYFGEGSWLTVV.